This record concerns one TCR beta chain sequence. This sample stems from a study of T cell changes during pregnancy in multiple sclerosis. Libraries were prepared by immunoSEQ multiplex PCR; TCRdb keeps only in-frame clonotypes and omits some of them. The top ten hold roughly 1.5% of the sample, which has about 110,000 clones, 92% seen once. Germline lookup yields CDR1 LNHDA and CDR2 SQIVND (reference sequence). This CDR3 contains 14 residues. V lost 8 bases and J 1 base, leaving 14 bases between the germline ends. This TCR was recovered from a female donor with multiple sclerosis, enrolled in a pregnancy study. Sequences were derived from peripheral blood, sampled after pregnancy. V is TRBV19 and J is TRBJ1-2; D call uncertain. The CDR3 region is CASRGGKGNYGYTF. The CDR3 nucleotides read TGTGCCAGTCGGGGAGGAAAGGGTAACTATGGCTACACCTTC.